The 2 T cell receptor beta chains in this list originate from one sample, sequenced in a study of cytomegalovirus exposure and HLA in healthy donors. Vbeta (60) and Jbeta (13) primers were used in the PCR. Produced via immunoSEQ multiplex PCR; TCRdb's table is partial and in-frame only. The data contain 140,000 to 150,000 clones, about 74% of them singletons. What was sequenced was PBMCs. These receptors originate from a man in his forties or fifties in good health and CMV-seropositive.

The chain uses TRBV4-2 and TRBJ1-3; tentatively, D is TRBD1 (5 bases). The CDR3 runs to 17 residues. The germline V gene encodes CDR1 LGHNA and CDR2 YNFKEQ. Trimming left V 4 bases short and J 0 bases short, with 16 bases between. This chain's CDR3 is CASSLGRGGSSGNTIYF. In nucleotides, the CDR3 is TGTGCCAGCAGCCTGGGACGGGGGGGGAGCTCTGGAAACACCATATATTTT.

The V call is TRBV5-6, the J call TRBJ2-7; the match to TRBD1 covers 8 bases. CDR3 length: 14 residues. V was clipped by 5 bases and J by 0 bases; unmatched bases: 4. Germline V gene data show CDR1 as SGHDT and CDR2 as YYEEEE. CDR3 in amino acids: CASSSGQGSYEQYF. CDR3 DNA: TGTGCCAGCAGTTCCGGACAGGGCTCCTACGAGCAGTACTTC.